This TCR beta chain originates from a study of T-cell memory formation after mild COVID-19. This clonotype has a count of ten or more. Its cognate antigen is unknown. TCRdb re-called the 5' RACE reads with MiXCR, one entry per CDR3 protein. In the table there are 250,000 to 400,000 distinct CDR3 sequences, 14% of which are singletons. Study-level findings and limits: While clones contracting from day 15 to 85 were balanced between CD4 and CD8, later expanders leaned CD4+. Shrinking CD4+ clones resided mostly in CM and EM, and CD8+ ones in EMRA. Pre-infection memory already had some responding clones, implying cross-reactive memory joined.

Germline V lookup: CDR1 MNHNY, CDR2 SVGAGI (reference sequence). The V end was cut by 5 bases, the J end by 0 bases, with 13 bases between. The CDR3 length is 15 residues. The sequencing input was PBMCs or a T cell subset sorted from them (not recorded which). This rearrangement joins TRBV6-6 to TRBJ1-2; D is ambiguous. The source is a man younger than 35 who had mild COVID-19 (a few samples of this study predate the infection). Cell type and time point are not known. CDR3 in amino acids: CASSDRVRTNYGYTF. CDR3 nucleotides: TGTGCCAGCAGTGATAGGGTTCGGACTAACTATGGCTACACCTTC.